This passage covers 10 T cell receptor beta chains from one sample sequenced in a study of T cell responses to AZD1222 COVID-19 vaccine. Clones were sequenced by immunoSEQ multiplex PCR, and TCRdb holds only the in-frame ones, with some missing. The repertoire consists of roughly 100,000 clones, with over 75% occurring once and the leading ten covering 2.5%. The specimen was peripheral blood, collected on day 0 of AZD1222 vaccination. These receptors were collected from an adult in good health.

The chain carries TRBV2 and TRBJ2-7, with 7 positions matching TRBD1. CDR1 is SNHLY, CDR2 FYNNEI, per germline. The length of the CDR3 is 12 residues. Trimming cost V 6 bases and J 4 bases; bases outside gene matches: 3. CDR3: CASRSGQYEQYF. CDR3 DNA: TGTGCCAGCAGATCGGGACAGTACGAGCAGTACTTC.

This sequence joins TRBV6-4 and TRBJ2-1; maybe TRBD2 (5 bases). The germline gives CDR1 MRHNA, CDR2 SNTAGT. The V gene lost 3 bases and the J gene lost 4 bases, with 13 bases spanning the gap. The CDR3 has 15 amino acids. Here the CDR3 DNA reads TGTGCCAGCAGTGAGCTGGCCACGGGATACAATGAGCAGTTCTTC. Amino acids: CASSELATGYNEQFF.

CDR3 coding DNA: TGCGCCAGTTTCCACGGAGCGGGAGTTCACAATGAGCAGTTCTTC. This gives the protein CASFHGAGVHNEQFF. J is TRBJ2-1 and V is TRBV5-1; 8 bases are shared with TRBD2. The CDR3 consists of 15 residues. V lost 8 bases and J lost 5; bases outside the gene matches: 12. CDR1 SGHRS and CDR2 YFSETQ come from the germline V gene.

This clone was counted once. The chain carries TRBV11-2 and TRBJ1-5; D is unresolved. Germline values: CDR1 SGHAT, CDR2 FQNNGV. CDR3 size: 13 residues. V lost 1 base and J 7 bases, leaving 8 bases between the germline ends. CDR3 residues: CASSLGVSQPQHF. In nucleotides, the CDR3 is TGTGCCAGCAGCTTAGGCGTTTCCCAGCCCCAGCATTTT.

This chain links TRBV28 with TRBJ1-2, with TRBD1 matching 7 bases. The CDR3 extends over 16 amino acids. The germline V gene has CDR1 MDHEN and CDR2 SYDVKM. Unmatched junction bases numbered 13, after V lost 5 bases and J lost 4 bases. The DNA for the CDR3 is TGTGCCAGCAGTCTCGGGCCAACAGGGGTAGTCTATGGCTACACCTTC. Translated, it gives CASSLGPTGVVYGYTF.

This clone was recorded once. This chain connects TRBV19 to TRBJ1-5; perhaps TRBD1 as D (6 bases). The CDR3 sequence is 15 residues long. Germline loops: CDR1 LNHDA, CDR2 SQIVND (reference sequence). V lost 3 bases and J lost 5, with 14 bases in between. The CDR3 sequence: CASSIDEGVYQPQHF. The CDR3 nucleotides are TGTGCCAGTAGTATCGATGAGGGGGTGTATCAGCCCCAGCATTTT. The full variable domain, its missing parts supplied by reference TRBV19 and TRBJ1-5, is DGGITQSPKYLFRKEGQNVTLSCEQNLNHDAMYWYRQDPGQGLRLIYYSQIVNDFQKGDIAEGYSVSREKKESFPLTVTSAQKNPTAFYLCASSIDEGVYQPQHFGDGTRLSIL.

The chain has TRBV5-8 and TRBJ2-5; 7 positions match TRBD1. The germline V gene encodes CDR1 SGHTS and CDR2 YDEGEE. CDR3 length: 15 amino acids. The V gene end was trimmed by 3 bases and the J gene end by 2 bases; junction bases not matched to a gene: 7. CDR3 loop: CASSWGRDRQETQYF. For the CDR3, the DNA is TGTGCCAGCAGCTGGGGAAGGGACAGACAAGAGACCCAGTACTTC.

The rearrangement uses TRBV2 and TRBJ2-5; TRBD2 is a possible D gene (7 bases). CDR1 SNHLY and CDR2 FYNNEI come from the germline V gene. This CDR3 has 15 residues. The ends were cut back, 1 base at V and 5 bases at J, with 14 bases in the middle. For the CDR3, the DNA is TGTGCCAGCAGTGAAGATCCGGGGGGCGAGGAGACCCAGTACTTC. Its protein product is CASSEDPGGEETQYF.

The chain recombines TRBV28 with TRBJ2-5; TRBD1 matches at 12 bases. V lost 2 bases to trimming and J lost 2 bases; unmatched junction nucleotides: 3. The germline CDR1 and CDR2 sequences are MDHEN and SYDVKM. This CDR3 comprises 16 residues. CDR3 loop: CASSLGTGGIQETQYF. As DNA, the CDR3 is TGTGCCAGCAGTTTAGGGACAGGGGGCATTCAAGAGACCCAGTACTTC.

The gene calls are TRBV6-5 and TRBJ2-2; TRBD1 agrees at 10 bases. This CDR3 region has 15 residues. The junction had 5 bases not matched to a gene; V was cut back by 6 bases and J by 4 bases. The germline V gene encodes CDR1 MNHEY and CDR2 SVGAGI. This CDR3 is CASRDDRGPTGELFF. Here the CDR3 DNA reads TGTGCCAGCAGAGACGACAGGGGGCCCACCGGGGAGCTGTTTTTT.